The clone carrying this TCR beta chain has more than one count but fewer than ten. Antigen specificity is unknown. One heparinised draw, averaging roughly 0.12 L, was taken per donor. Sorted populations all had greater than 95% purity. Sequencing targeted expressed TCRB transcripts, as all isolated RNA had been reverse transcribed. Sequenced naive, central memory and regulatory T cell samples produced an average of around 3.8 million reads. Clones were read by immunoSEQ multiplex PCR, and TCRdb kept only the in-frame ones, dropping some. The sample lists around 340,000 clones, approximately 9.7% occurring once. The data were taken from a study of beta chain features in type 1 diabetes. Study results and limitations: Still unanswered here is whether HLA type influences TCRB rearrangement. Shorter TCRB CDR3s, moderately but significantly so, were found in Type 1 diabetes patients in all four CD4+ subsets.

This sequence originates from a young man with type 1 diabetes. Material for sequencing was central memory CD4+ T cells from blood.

This CDR3 reads CSGWTSREQYF. CDR3 DNA: TGCAGTGGATGGACCTCCCGCGAGCAGTACTTC. V usage is TRBV20-1 and J usage is TRBJ2-7; D unresolved. V was trimmed by 7 bases and J by 6 bases, leaving 13 bases between them. The CDR3 runs to 11 residues. Germline loops: CDR1 DFQATT, CDR2 SNEGSKA (reference sequence).